In this sample, the clone carrying this T cell receptor beta chain turned up a few times. The CDR3 contains 14 residues. The germline V gene encodes CDR1 WNHNN and CDR2 SYGVQD (reference sequence). The ends lost 6 bases at V and 3 bases at J; junction bases unmatched: 4. The data originate from a study of blood T cell repertoires in COVID-19. Study at large: Researchers got acute and convalescent COVID-19 samples from the United States, Italy and Spain.

Study processing details: Researchers report that nucleated cell counts were estimated from reference gene primer amplification. Profiling relied on immunoSEQ multiplex PCR, and the TCRdb table lists in-frame clones only, not all of them. The V and J calls and clone size are taken from that table; D and trimming were inferred from the DNA. Of approximately 250,000 clones listed, 75% to 90% were seen once; the top ten hold approximately 9%. The sample consisted of peripheral blood. The V and J genes are TRBV10-1 and TRBJ2-2; 7 bases agree with TRBD1. The source of this sequence is a human donor in a cohort sampled during active COVID-19. CDR3 bases: TGCGCCAGCAGAAGGGACAGCGACACCGGGGAGCTGTTTTTT. Translating it yields CASRRDSDTGELFF.